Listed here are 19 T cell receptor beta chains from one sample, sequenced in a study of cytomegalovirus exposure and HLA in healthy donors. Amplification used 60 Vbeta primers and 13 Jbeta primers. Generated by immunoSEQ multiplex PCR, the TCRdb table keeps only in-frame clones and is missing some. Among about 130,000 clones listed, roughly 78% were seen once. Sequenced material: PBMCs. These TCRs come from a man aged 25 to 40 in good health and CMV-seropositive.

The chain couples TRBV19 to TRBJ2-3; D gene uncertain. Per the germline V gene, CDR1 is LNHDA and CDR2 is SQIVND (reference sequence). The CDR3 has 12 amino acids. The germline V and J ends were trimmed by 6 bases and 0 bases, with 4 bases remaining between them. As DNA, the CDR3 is TGTGCCAGTAGACAAAGCACAGATACGCAGTATTTT. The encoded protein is CASRQSTDTQYF.

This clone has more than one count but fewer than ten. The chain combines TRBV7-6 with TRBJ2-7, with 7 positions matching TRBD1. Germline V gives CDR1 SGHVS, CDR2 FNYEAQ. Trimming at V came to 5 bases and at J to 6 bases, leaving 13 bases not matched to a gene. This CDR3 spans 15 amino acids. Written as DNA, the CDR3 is TGTGCCAGCAGCCCCCGCCCGACAGGGCTGGGCGAGCAGTACTTC. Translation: CASSPRPTGLGEQYF. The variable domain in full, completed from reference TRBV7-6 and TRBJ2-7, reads GAGVSQSPRYKVTKRGQDVALRCDPISGHVSLYWYRQALGQGPEFLTYFNYEAQQDKSGLPNDRFSAERPEGSISTLTIQRTEQRDSAMYRCASSPRPTGLGEQYFGPGTRLTVT.

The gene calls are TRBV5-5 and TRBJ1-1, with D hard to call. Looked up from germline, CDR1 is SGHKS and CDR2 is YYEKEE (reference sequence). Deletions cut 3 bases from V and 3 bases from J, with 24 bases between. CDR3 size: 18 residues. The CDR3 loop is CASSSTTLMAPRDTEAFF. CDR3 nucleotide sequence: TGTGCCAGCAGCTCAACAACTCTCATGGCCCCGAGGGACACTGAAGCTTTCTTT.

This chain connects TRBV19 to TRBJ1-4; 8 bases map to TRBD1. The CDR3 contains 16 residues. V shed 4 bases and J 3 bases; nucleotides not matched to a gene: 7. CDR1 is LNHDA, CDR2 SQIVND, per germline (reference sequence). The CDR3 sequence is CASSKGQAGSNEKLFF. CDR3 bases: TGTGCCAGTAGTAAGGGACAGGCTGGCTCTAATGAAAAACTGTTTTTT.

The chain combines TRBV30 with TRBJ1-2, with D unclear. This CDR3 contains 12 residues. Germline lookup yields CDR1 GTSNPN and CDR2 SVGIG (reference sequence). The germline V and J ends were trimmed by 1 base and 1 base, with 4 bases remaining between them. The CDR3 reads CAWSGDNYGYTF. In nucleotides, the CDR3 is TGTGCCTGGAGTGGAGATAACTATGGCTACACCTTC. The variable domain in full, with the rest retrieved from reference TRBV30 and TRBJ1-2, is SQTIHQWPATLVQPVGSPLSLECTVEGTSNPNLYWYRQAAGRGLQLLFYSVGIGQISSEVPQNLSASRPQDRQFILSSKKLLLSDSGFYLCAWSGDNYGYTFGSGTRLTVV.

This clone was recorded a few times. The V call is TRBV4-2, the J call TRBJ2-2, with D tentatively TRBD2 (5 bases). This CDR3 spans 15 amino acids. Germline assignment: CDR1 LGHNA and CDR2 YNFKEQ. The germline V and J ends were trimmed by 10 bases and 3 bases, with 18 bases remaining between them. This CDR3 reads CATTLGADYTGELFF. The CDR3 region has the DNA TGTGCCACCACCCTGGGAGCGGATTACACCGGGGAGCTGTTTTTT.

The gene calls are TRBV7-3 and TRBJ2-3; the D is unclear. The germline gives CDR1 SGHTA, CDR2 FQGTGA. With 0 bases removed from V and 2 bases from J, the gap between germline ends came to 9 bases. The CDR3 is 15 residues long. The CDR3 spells CASSLTRGTTDTQYF. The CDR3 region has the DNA TGTGCCAGCAGCTTAACGCGCGGAACCACAGATACGCAGTATTTT.

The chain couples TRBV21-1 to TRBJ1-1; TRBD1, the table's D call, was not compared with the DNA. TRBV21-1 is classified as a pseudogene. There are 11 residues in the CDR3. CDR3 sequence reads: CASSKDREAFF. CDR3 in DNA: TGTGCCAGCAGCAAGGACAGAGAAGCTTTCTTT.

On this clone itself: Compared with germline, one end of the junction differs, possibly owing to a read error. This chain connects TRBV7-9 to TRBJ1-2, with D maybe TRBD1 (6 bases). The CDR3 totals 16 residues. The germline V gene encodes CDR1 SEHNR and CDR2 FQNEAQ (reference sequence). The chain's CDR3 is CSSSFADAEGDNGYTF. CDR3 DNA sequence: TGTTCCAGCAGCTTCGCAGACGCAGAGGGGGATAATGGCTACACCTTC. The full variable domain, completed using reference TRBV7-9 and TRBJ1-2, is DTGVSQNPRHKITKRGQNVTFRCDPISEHNRLYWYRQTLGQGPEFLTYFQNEAQLEKSRLLSDRFSAERPKGSFSTLEIQRTEQGDSAMYLCSSSFADAEGDNGYTFGSGTRLTVV.

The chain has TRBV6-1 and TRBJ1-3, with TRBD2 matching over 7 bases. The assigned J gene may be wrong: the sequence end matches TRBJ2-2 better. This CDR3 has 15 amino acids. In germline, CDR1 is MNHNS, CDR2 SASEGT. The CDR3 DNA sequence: TGTGCCAGCAGGGCTGGGAGGGTGGACACCGGGGAGCTGTTTTTT. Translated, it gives CASRAGRVDTGELFF.

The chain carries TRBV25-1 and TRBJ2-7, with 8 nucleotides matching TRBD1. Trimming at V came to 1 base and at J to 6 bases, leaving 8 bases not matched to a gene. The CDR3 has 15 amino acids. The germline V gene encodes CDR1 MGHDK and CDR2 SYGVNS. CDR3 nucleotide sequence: TGTGCCAGCAGTGAATGGGATGACAGGGGAAGCGAGCAGTACTTC. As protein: CASSEWDDRGSEQYF.

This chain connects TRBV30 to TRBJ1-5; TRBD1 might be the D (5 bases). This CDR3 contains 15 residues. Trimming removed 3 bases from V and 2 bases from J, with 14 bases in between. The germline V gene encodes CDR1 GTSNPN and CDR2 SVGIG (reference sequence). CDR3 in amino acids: CAWSPGGGGNQPQHF. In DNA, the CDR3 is TGTGCCTGGAGCCCTGGGGGGGGAGGCAATCAGCCCCAGCATTTT. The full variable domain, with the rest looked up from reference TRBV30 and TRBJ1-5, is SQTIHQWPATLVQPVGSPLSLECTVEGTSNPNLYWYRQAAGRGLQLLFYSVGIGQISSEVPQNLSASRPQDRQFILSSKKLLLSDSGFYLCAWSPGGGGNQPQHFGDGTRLSIL.

CDR3 DNA sequence: TGTGCCAGCAGCGATCCCACTGTTCTAGGAGAGCAGTTCTTC. Amino acids: CASSDPTVLGEQFF. This chain links TRBV7-2 with TRBJ2-1; D not resolved. CDR1 is SGHTA, CDR2 FQGNSA, per germline. The CDR3 spans 14 residues. Deletions cut 5 bases from V and 10 bases from J, with 18 bases between.

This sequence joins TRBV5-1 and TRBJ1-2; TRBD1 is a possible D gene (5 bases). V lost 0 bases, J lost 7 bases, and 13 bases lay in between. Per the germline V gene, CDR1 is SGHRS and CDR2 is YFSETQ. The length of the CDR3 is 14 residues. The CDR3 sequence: CASSLGQTVGGYTF. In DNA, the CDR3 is TGCGCCAGCAGCTTGGGACAGACTGTCGGTGGCTACACCTTC.

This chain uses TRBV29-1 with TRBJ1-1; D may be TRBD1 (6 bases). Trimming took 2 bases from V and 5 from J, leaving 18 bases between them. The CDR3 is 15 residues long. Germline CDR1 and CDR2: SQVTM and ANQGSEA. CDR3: CSVEKAAQRGTEAFF. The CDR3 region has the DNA TGCAGCGTTGAAAAGGCAGCCCAGAGGGGGACTGAAGCTTTCTTT.

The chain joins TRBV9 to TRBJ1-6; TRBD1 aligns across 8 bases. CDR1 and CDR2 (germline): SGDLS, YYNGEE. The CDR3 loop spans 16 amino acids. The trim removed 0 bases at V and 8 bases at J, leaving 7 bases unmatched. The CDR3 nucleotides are TGTGCCAGCAGCGTAGCTACAGGGGGTAGACATTCACCCCTCCACTTT. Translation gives CASSVATGGRHSPLHF.

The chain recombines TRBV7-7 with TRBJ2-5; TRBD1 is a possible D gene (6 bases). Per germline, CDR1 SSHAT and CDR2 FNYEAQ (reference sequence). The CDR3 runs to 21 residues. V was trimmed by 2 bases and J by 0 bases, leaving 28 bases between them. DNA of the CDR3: TGTGCCAGCAGCTTAAAGGTAGCAGCGGTTAGGACAGACAAGTACCAAGAGACCCAGTACTTC. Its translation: CASSLKVAAVRTDKYQETQYF.

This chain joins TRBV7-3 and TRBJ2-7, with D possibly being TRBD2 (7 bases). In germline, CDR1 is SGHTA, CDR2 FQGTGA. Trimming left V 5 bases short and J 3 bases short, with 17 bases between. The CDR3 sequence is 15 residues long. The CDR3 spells CASSPASGGGYEQYF. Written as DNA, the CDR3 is TGTGCCAGCAGCCCTGCCTCGGGGGGCGGCTACGAGCAGTACTTC.

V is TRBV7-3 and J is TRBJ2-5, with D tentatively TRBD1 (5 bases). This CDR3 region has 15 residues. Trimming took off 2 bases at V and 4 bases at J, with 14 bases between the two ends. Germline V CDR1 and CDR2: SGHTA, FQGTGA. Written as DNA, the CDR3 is TGTGCCAGCAGCTTAGGTCAGGGCTGGGGAGAGACCCAGTACTTC. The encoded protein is CASSLGQGWGETQYF.